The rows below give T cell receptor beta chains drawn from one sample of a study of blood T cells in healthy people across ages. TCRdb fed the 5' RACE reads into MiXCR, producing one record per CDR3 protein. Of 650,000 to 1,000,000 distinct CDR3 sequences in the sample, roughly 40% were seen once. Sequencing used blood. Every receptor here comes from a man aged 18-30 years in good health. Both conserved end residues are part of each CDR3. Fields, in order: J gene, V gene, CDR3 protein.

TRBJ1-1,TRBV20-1,CSAQGGRGETEAFF
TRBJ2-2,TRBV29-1,CSVGRKGGTGELFF
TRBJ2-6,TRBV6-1,CASKLAGIKSGANVLTF
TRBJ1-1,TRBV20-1,CSATGVLNTEAFF
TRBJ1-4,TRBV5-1,CASSQDLGVDGEKLFF
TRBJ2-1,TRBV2,CASSEAGTGLQEQLF
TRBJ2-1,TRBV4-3,CASSQEASGGLEQFF
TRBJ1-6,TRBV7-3,CASSFGQINSPLHF
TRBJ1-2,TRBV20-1,CSAERVNYGYTF
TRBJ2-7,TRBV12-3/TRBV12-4,CASSSRATGVNTYEQYF
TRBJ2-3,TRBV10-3,CAISNPGQGVNTQYF
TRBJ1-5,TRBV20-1,CSARDAAGNQPQHF
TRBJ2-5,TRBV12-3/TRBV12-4,CASRSTGKSGNKQYF
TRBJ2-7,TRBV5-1,CASSLEYGVEQYF
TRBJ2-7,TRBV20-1,CSATGLSGGGYNEQYF
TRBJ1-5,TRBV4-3,CASSQDVPDGQPQHF
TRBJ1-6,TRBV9,CASSLRQGESPLHF
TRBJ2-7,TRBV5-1,CASSLDYERYF
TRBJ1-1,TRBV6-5,CASSYNPNTEAFF
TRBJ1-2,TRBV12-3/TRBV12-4,CASSLAGRRRNYGYTF
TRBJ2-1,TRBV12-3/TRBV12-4,CASSSTGTENNEQFF
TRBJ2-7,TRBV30,CAWRTGGYEQYF
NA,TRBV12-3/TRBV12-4,CASTILAGGPTGYEQYF
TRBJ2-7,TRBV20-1,CSAESLLKTGTYEQYF
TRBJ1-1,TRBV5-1,CASSSSPTPNTEAFF
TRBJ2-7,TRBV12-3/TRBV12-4,CASSRGRINEQYF
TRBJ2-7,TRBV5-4,CASSNRDYNEQYF
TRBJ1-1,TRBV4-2,CASSQDDQSTEAFF
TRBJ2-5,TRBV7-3,CASSLLRGGLNEQYF
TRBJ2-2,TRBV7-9,CASSKGAGELFF
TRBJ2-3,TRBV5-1,CASSLVGADTQYF
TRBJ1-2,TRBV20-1,CSTTGGPGYGHTF
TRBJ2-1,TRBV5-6,CASSSIKTGTGNEQFF
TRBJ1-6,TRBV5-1,CASSLGGVTLHNSPLHF
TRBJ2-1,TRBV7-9,CASSLVPGGGNEQFF
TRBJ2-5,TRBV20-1,CSAPSGLVAETQYF
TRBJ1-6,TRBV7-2,CASSLVAGGNSPLHF
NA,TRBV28,CASSHRGSFQETQFF
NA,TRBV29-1,CSVEGDTYEQYF